This TCR beta chain was captured by sequencing in a study of T cells in Graves' hyperthyroidism and ophthalmopathy. In germline, CDR1 is SEHNR, CDR2 FQNEAQ (reference sequence). There are 15 residues in the CDR3. V gave up 5 bases and J gave up 0 bases; unmatched junction bases: 5. Ophthalmopathy in the patients scored at least 3 on Clinical Activity Score and at least 4 on NOSPECS grade, lasting under 3 months. Patients were excluded because of uncontrolled infection, other autoimmune disease, pregnancy or lactation. Clinical symptoms, serum thyroxine and TRAb, thyroid ultrasound and orbital computed tomography were used for the diagnoses. PBMCs were derived from roughly 10 ml fresh peripheral blood. TCR beta CDR3 sequences were amplified from RNA transcripts. In the first-round RT-PCR of the TCR CDR3, the HTBI primer set was used. TCRdb re-called the multiplex PCR reads with MiXCR, one entry per CDR3 protein. Seen here are 620,000 or so distinct CDR3 sequences, about 14% observed once, and the top ten hold approximately 12%.

This clonotype appeared many times. This sequence was found in a woman aged 50 to 65 with Graves' ophthalmopathy. The chain is built from TRBV7-9 and TRBJ2-3; TRBD1 agrees at 7 bases. The sample taken for sequencing was blood. This CDR3 is CASSRTGTSTDTQYF. The CDR3 DNA reads TGTGCCAGCAGCCGGACAGGAACTAGCACAGATACGCAGTATTTT.